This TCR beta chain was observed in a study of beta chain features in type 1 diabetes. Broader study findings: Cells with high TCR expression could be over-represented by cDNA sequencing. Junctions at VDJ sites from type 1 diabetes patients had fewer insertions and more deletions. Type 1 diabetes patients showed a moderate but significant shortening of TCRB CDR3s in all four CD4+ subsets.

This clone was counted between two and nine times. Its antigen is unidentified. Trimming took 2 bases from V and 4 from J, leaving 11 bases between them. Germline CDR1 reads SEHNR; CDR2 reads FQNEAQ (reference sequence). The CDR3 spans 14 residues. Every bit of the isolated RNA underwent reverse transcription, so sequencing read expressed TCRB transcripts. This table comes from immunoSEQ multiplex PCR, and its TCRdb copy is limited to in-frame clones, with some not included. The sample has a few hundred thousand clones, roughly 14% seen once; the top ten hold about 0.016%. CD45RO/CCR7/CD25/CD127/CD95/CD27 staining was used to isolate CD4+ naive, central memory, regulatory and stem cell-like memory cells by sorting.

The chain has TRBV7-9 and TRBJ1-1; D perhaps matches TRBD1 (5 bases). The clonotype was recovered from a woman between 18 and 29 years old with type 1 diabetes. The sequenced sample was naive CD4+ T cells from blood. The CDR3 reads CASSLTGGTTEAFF. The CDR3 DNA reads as TGTGCCAGCAGCTTAACGGGGGGAACCACTGAAGCTTTCTTT.